This T cell receptor (beta chain) was recorded in a study of blood T cell repertoires in COVID-19. The overall study: The United States, Italy and Spain were the sources of the acute and convalescent COVID-19 samples. The analysed material was cDNA or gDNA that came from T cells, B-cell-depleted T cells, or PBMCs.

Trimming took 7 bases from V and 2 from J, leaving 16 bases between them. The germline CDR1 and CDR2 sequences are SNHLY and FYNNEI. The CDR3 is 15 residues long. Original processing notes: Amplification of reference gene primers was used by the study to estimate nucleated cell counts. The protocol was immunoSEQ multiplex PCR, while the TCRdb copy is restricted to in-frame clones and leaves out a portion. Clone size and the V and J calls come from that table; the DNA yielded D and trimming. The table lists about 23,000 clones, 85% to 95% of them singletons. The sequencing sample was made of peripheral blood. The chain recombines TRBV2 with TRBJ2-3, with D possibly matching TRBD2 (6 bases). The clonotype was recovered from a woman aged 45-59 years with active COVID-19. The CDR3 here is CASKGTSTPTDTQYF. CDR3 coding DNA: TGTGCCAGCAAAGGGACTTCCACCCCCACAGATACGCAGTATTTT.